These 26 T cell receptor beta chains were all obtained from the same sample, sequenced in a study of shared clonotypes between healthy human individuals. TCRdb keeps only in-frame clones here, not all; method: immunoSEQ multiplex PCR. This table holds about 2.3 million clones, 92% found once. Sequencing was carried out using naive CD4+ T cells from PBMCs. Stated subset: CD45RA+ positively selected. Source of these receptors: a man aged 18-30 years in good health. Some clones in this sample may be carry-over from other donors' samples.

The rearrangement joins TRBV5-8 to TRBJ2-7, with 8 bases aligning to TRBD1. The germline V gene encodes CDR1 SGHTS and CDR2 YDEGEE. V was clipped by 1 base and J by 5 bases; unmatched bases: 8. The CDR3 is 15 amino acids. The CDR3 region is CASSLTGQGVHEQYF. CDR3 DNA: TGTGCCAGCAGCTTGACAGGACAGGGTGTACACGAGCAGTACTTC.

The V gene is TRBV5-4, the J gene TRBJ1-2; TRBD1 might be the D (6 bases). In germline, CDR1 is SGHNT, CDR2 YYREEE (reference sequence). The CDR3 has 15 amino acids. The V end lost 2 bases, the J end lost 5 bases, and 16 bases lay between the germline ends. The CDR3 nucleotides are TGTGCCAGCAGCTTTTCCCCGGGACAACATTATGGCTACACCTTC. Translation gives CASSFSPGQHYGYTF.

This rearrangement joins TRBV4-1 to TRBJ2-2; D might be TRBD1 (5 bases). The CDR3 sequence is 18 residues long. V lost 7 bases and J 3 bases, leaving 24 bases between the germline ends. Germline CDR1 reads MGHRA; CDR2 reads YSYEKL. The CDR3 region is CASTWGRAFGRDTGELFF. CDR3 DNA: TGCGCCAGCACCTGGGGCAGGGCGTTTGGTCGTGACACCGGGGAGCTGTTTTTT.

The chain joins TRBV2 to TRBJ2-7, with TRBD1 identical over 9 bases. Germline values: CDR1 SNHLY, CDR2 FYNNEI. J lost 7 bases, V lost 8 bases, and 21 bases had no gene match. The CDR3 length is 17 residues. This CDR3 reads CASLPLPTGTGRREQYF. Written as DNA, the CDR3 is TGTGCCAGCCTCCCACTCCCTACCGGGACAGGGAGACGGGAGCAGTACTTC.

Comments on this clone: The same CDR3 also results from other DNA sequences found in this sample. CDR3 bases: TGTGCCAGCAGTCTATACAATGAGCAGTTCTTC. It codes for CASSLYNEQFF. This chain uses TRBV27 with TRBJ2-1; D remains ambiguous. The length of the CDR3 is 11 residues. Germline CDR1 and CDR2: MNHEY and SMNVEV (reference sequence). V was shortened by 5 bases and J by 4 bases, with 3 bases between the two germline ends.

The V gene is TRBV5-1, the J gene TRBJ2-1; tentatively, D is TRBD2 (6 bases). Germline lookup yields CDR1 SGHRS and CDR2 YFSETQ. This CDR3 comprises 15 residues. Trimming took 0 bases from V and 5 from J, leaving 12 bases between them. The CDR3 spells CASSLVAGPNNEQFF. For the CDR3, the DNA is TGCGCCAGCAGCTTGGTGGCGGGGCCCAACAATGAGCAGTTCTTC.

V usage is TRBV15 and J usage is TRBJ2-7, with TRBD1 matching over 8 bases. V lost 1 base to trimming and J lost 2 bases; unmatched junction nucleotides: 4. Germline-derived CDR1 and CDR2 are LNHNV and YYDKDF (reference sequence). This CDR3 has 15 amino acids. CDR3 bases: TGTGCCACCAGCAGAGGAGGACAGGGCACCTACGAGCAGTACTTC. Its translation is CATSRGGQGTYEQYF.

This chain uses TRBV10-3 with TRBJ1-1; D gene uncertain. Germline CDR1 reads ENHRY; CDR2 reads SYGVKD. Trimming cost V 2 bases and J 1 base, with 8 bases left between them. This CDR3 contains 14 residues. The CDR3 reads CAISERAGNTEAFF. Written as DNA, the CDR3 is TGTGCCATCAGTGAGCGTGCAGGGAACACTGAAGCTTTCTTT.

The CDR3 DNA is TGTGCCAGCGCCTCTACTTGGGAGCTGTTTTTT. This translates into CASASTWELFF. The J gene is TRBJ2-2, the V gene TRBV28; D unclear. This CDR3 is 11 amino acids long. CDR1 and CDR2 (germline): MDHEN, SYDVKM. V was clipped by 8 bases and J by 9 bases, with 10 bases between them.

The rearrangement links TRBV2 to TRBJ1-6; D is uncertain. The V and J ends lost 4 bases and 7 bases respectively, with 11 bases between them. Germline assignment: CDR1 SNHLY and CDR2 FYNNEI. The CDR3 covers 14 residues. The CDR3 is CASSAETANSPLHF. CDR3 bases: TGTGCCAGCAGTGCTGAGACGGCAAATTCACCCCTCCACTTT.

This chain uses TRBV18 with TRBJ1-2, with 10 positions matching TRBD1. The CDR3 has 15 residues. Germline V CDR1 and CDR2: KGHSH, LQKENI. The ends lost 2 bases at V and 6 bases at J; junction bases unmatched: 6. DNA for the CDR3: TGTGCCAGCTCACCAAGGACAGGGGGGCCGGATGGCTACACCTTC. It codes for CASSPRTGGPDGYTF.

This clone appeared once. In nucleotides, the CDR3 is TGTGCCATCAGCGCGAGTGAGGGGAGTACCCCGCGGAAAGAGACCCAGTACTTC. Its translation is CAISASEGSTPRKETQYF. The chain couples TRBV10-3 to TRBJ2-5, with D possibly being TRBD1 or TRBD2 (5 bases each). CDR3 size: 18 residues. Trimming removed 6 bases at V and 3 bases at J, with 26 bases between. Per germline, CDR1 ENHRY and CDR2 SYGVKD.

The rearrangement links TRBV4-2 to TRBJ2-7; D call uncertain. Looked up from germline, CDR1 is LGHNA and CDR2 is YNFKEQ. The germline V and J ends were trimmed by 0 bases and 1 base, with 7 bases remaining between them. The CDR3 covers 14 residues. The CDR3 spells CASSQDRRSYEQYF. As DNA, the CDR3 is TGTGCCAGCAGCCAAGACCGTAGATCCTACGAGCAGTACTTC.

The chain carries TRBV11-2 and TRBJ2-7; 12 bases match TRBD2. V gave up 5 bases and J gave up 4 bases; unmatched junction bases: 9. Germline CDR1 and CDR2: SGHAT and FQNNGV. The CDR3 runs to 16 residues. The CDR3, as DNA: TGTGCCAGCAGCACCCCCTCTAGCGGGAGGGAGTACGAGCAGTACTTC. Its protein is CASSTPSSGREYEQYF. The full variable domain, in which reference TRBV11-2 and TRBJ2-7 provide the parts outside the CDR3, is EAGVAQSPRYKIIEKRQSVAFWCNPISGHATLYWYQQILGQGPKLLIQFQNNGVVDDSQLPKDRFSAERLKGVDSTLKIQPAKLEDSAVYLCASSTPSSGREYEQYFGPGTRLTVT.

The V call is TRBV9, the J call TRBJ1-5, with D possibly TRBD1 on 5 matching bases. Trimming took 3 bases from V and 9 from J, leaving 16 bases between them. Germline V gene lookup returns CDR1 SGDLS and CDR2 YYNGEE. The CDR3 is 14 residues long. CDR3: CASSEQVDGPPQHF. In nucleotides, the CDR3 is TGTGCCAGCAGCGAACAGGTTGACGGTCCGCCCCAGCATTTT.

This clone has just a few counts. The V call is TRBV19, the J call TRBJ1-1; D unresolved. Germline lookup yields CDR1 LNHDA and CDR2 SQIVND (reference sequence). The CDR3 runs to 14 residues. Deletions cut 2 bases from V and 1 base from J, with 8 bases between. The CDR3 DNA follows: TGTGCCAGTAGTATAAGCCTCCCGAACACTGAAGCTTTCTTT. It yields the protein CASSISLPNTEAFF.

The sample holds one count of this clone. The chain links TRBV6-1 to TRBJ1-5; a possible D gene is TRBD1 (6 bases). The CDR3 has 15 residues. V was cut by 4 bases and J by 0 bases, with 10 bases left in between. The germline V gene encodes CDR1 MNHNS and CDR2 SASEGT. The CDR3: CASSAGQTSNQPQHF. CDR3 DNA sequence: TGTGCCAGCAGTGCTGGACAGACTAGCAATCAGCCCCAGCATTTT.

The DNA for the CDR3 is TGTGCCAGCAGCCGCGCCGGGGATACGCAGTATTTT. Encoded protein: CASSRAGDTQYF. The chain recombines TRBV6-5 with TRBJ2-3; D not certain. The germline CDR1 and CDR2 sequences are MNHEY and SVGAGI. Between the trimmed V and J ends, which lost 6 bases and 6 bases, there was a span of 10 bases. This CDR3 contains 12 residues.

The chain recombines TRBV7-3 with TRBJ2-5, with D perhaps TRBD1 (5 bases). Deletions cut 5 bases from V and 5 bases from J, with 15 bases between. Germline V CDR1 and CDR2: SGHTA, FQGTGA. The CDR3 has 14 amino acids. The CDR3 protein is CASSQGRVGETQYF. For the CDR3, the DNA is TGTGCCAGCAGCCAGGGCAGGGTAGGGGAGACCCAGTACTTC.

The gene calls are TRBV1 and TRBJ1-2; no DNA check was done on the table's D call, TRBD1. TRBV1 has pseudogene status. CDR3 length: 15 residues. The chain's CDR3 is CTSSQSTGDTLGYTF. The CDR3 nucleotides read TGCACCAGCAGCCAATCGACAGGGGATACGCTTGGCTACACCTTC.

This chain connects TRBV7-3 to TRBJ2-7, with 9 bases lining up with TRBD2. The length of the CDR3 is 14 residues. CDR1 SGHTA and CDR2 FQGTGA come from the germline V gene. The V gene end was trimmed by 5 bases and the J gene end by 2 bases; junction bases not matched to a gene: 4. CDR3 bases: TGTGCCAGCAGCCCGACTAGCGGTACCTACGAGCAGTACTTC. This gives the protein CASSPTSGTYEQYF.

The chain links TRBV9 to TRBJ2-1, with 8 nucleotides matching TRBD2. V shed 0 bases and J 0 bases; nucleotides not matched to a gene: 8. Germline V gene sequence: CDR1 SGDLS, CDR2 YYNGEE. The CDR3 length is 18 residues. Here the CDR3 reads CASSVGTSGIYSYNEQFF. The CDR3 coding sequence is TGTGCCAGCAGCGTAGGAACTAGCGGCATTTACTCCTACAATGAGCAGTTCTTC.

As regards this clone: This same CDR3 is encoded by further DNA sequences in the sample. This sequence joins TRBV5-1 and TRBJ1-1; D is unresolved. The CDR3 runs to 13 residues. CDR1 and CDR2 from the germline V gene are SGHRS and YFSETQ. Trimming cost V 0 bases and J 1 base, with 4 bases left between them. DNA of the CDR3: TGCGCCAGCAGCTTGGTTTCGAACACTGAAGCTTTCTTT. Translated, it gives CASSLVSNTEAFF.

The chain recombines TRBV7-6 with TRBJ1-4, with 8 bases that match TRBD1. After removal of 3 bases from V and 4 bases from J, the junction contained 4 bases not matched to a gene. CDR1 is SGHVS, CDR2 FNYEAQ, per germline. CDR3 length: 15 amino acids. CDR3 in amino acids: CASSFGTGVNEKLFF. The CDR3 coding sequence is TGTGCCAGCAGCTTTGGGACAGGAGTTAATGAAAAACTGTTTTTT.

The chain is built from TRBV18 and TRBJ2-2, with 9 bases fitting TRBD1. Trimming cost V 3 bases and J 5 bases; bases outside gene matches: 7. The CDR3 covers 16 residues. The germline V gene encodes CDR1 KGHSH and CDR2 LQKENI. In DNA, the CDR3 is TGTGCCAGCTCACCCAGGACAGGGGTTTTGACCGGGGAGCTGTTTTTT. Translated: CASSPRTGVLTGELFF.

This clone was counted between two and nine times. The gene calls are TRBV27 and TRBJ2-1; the D gene is possibly TRBD2 (6 bases). The CDR3 length is 15 residues. Trimming shortened V by 6 bases and J by 2 bases, and 14 bases separated the two germline ends. Germline V CDR1 and CDR2: MNHEY, SMNVEV (reference sequence). The CDR3: CASSPEGPPYNEQFF. CDR3 nucleotide sequence: TGTGCCAGCAGCCCGGAGGGGCCCCCCTACAATGAGCAGTTCTTC.